This TCR beta chain was observed in a study of control samples from healthy donors and cancer patients (dated by TCRdb to between 2020 and 2021). Library preparation used the immunoSEQ multiplex PCR assay. What TCRdb holds here is the immuneACCESS table cut down to in-frame rearrangements. Part of the clones is not present; checked against another copy, under half of the missing clones reflect an unresolved V gene, and the others are unexplained. The sample table records around 190,000 clones. Of the sample, 2.2% is held by the ten largest clones. Trimming takes 3 bases off V and 7 bases off J; junction bases not matched to a gene: 11. The CDR3 measures 16 amino acids from cysteine to phenylalanine. Just the 48-base CDR3 DNA is kept, in frame starting at base 1. CDR1 is given as SGHKS and CDR2 as YYEKEE, both from the germline V gene (reference sequence). In regard to this clone: Which antigen it targets is not known.

The sequence links TRBV5-5 to TRBJ2-1; 9 nucleotides in the junction match TRBD1. The TCR was taken from a woman in her 30s in good health. Sequencing input: blood. The sequence in DNA is TGTGCCAGCAGCTACCCTACAGGGGGCAGGTTGAATGAGCAGTTCTTC. Translated, this gives CASSYPTGGRLNEQFF.